These 5 T cell receptor beta chains share one sample of origin, sequenced in a study of CD8 T cells in Susac syndrome. Random hexamers were used to reverse transcribe the RNA input (roughly 0.5 to 1 ug). Via MiXCR, TCRdb re-called the immunoSEQ multiplex PCR reads, giving one row per CDR3 protein. This sample has about 300,000 distinct CDR3 sequences, with about 82% found just once. The specimen was CD8+ T cells from PBMCs. The source is a human donor with multiple sclerosis.

This clonotype was detected a few times. This chain joins TRBV5-6 and TRBJ1-5; 7 nucleotides agree with TRBD1. V lost 0 bases, J lost 4 bases, and 4 bases stayed unmatched. Looked up from germline, CDR1 is SGHDT and CDR2 is YYEEEE. CDR3 size: 15 residues. The CDR3 region is CASSLAGTANQPQHF. In DNA form, the CDR3 reads TGTGCCAGCAGCTTGGCCGGGACAGCGAATCAGCCCCAGCATTTT.

The rearrangement joins TRBV4-3 to TRBJ2-7; 8 nucleotides line up with TRBD1. V lost 0 bases, J lost 2 bases, and 6 bases stayed unmatched. The CDR3 loop spans 16 amino acids. The germline V gene encodes CDR1 LGHNA and CDR2 YSLEER. This chain's CDR3 is CASSQETRTGTYEQYF. As DNA, the CDR3 is TGCGCCAGCAGCCAAGAAACCCGGACAGGGACCTACGAGCAGTACTTC.

The gene calls are TRBV27 and TRBJ1-1; 11 nucleotides line up with TRBD1. The CDR3 has 14 amino acids. With V trimmed by 8 bases and J by 3 bases, 5 bases remained unmatched. Germline CDR1 reads MNHEY; CDR2 reads SMNVEV (reference sequence). For the CDR3, the DNA is TGTGCCAGCCACGGACAGGGGGCCTACACTGAAGCTTTCTTT. Amino acids: CASHGQGAYTEAFF.

The chain has TRBV6-6 and TRBJ1-1, with D possibly matching TRBD1 (5 bases). The CDR3 extends over 13 amino acids. Germline CDR1 MNHNY, CDR2 SVGAGI (reference sequence). V lost 8 bases and J 1 base, leaving 11 bases between the germline ends. The CDR3 DNA follows: TGTGCCAGCGGTCCAGGGTGGAACACTGAAGCTTTCTTT. Residues: CASGPGWNTEAFF.

V is TRBV6-5 and J is TRBJ2-1, with a tentative D call TRBD1 (6 bases). Germline-derived CDR1 and CDR2 are MNHEY and SVGAGI. The CDR3 covers 11 residues. Trimming took off 2 bases at V and 10 bases at J, with 6 bases between the two ends. CDR3 sequence (DNA): TGTGCCAGCAGTTACGGGACAGAGCAGTTCTTC. Its protein product is CASSYGTEQFF.